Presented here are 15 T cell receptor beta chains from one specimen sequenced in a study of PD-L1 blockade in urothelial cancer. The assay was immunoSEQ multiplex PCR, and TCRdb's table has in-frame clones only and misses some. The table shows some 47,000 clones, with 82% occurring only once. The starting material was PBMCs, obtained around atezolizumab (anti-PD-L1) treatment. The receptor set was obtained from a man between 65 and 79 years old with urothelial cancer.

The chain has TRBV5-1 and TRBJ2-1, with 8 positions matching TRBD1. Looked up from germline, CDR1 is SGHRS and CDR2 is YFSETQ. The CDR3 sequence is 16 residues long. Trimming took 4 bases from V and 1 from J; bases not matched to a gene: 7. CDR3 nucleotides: TGCGCCAGCAGCCCGGGGACAGGTCCTTCCTACAATGAGCAGTTCTTC. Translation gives CASSPGTGPSYNEQFF.

The CDR3 loop reads CASSLDRDRGSYEQYF. For the CDR3, the DNA is TGCGCCAGCAGCCTAGATAGGGACAGGGGTTCCTACGAGCAGTACTTC. The J gene is TRBJ2-7, the V gene TRBV5-1; 10 nucleotides line up with TRBD1. The germline V gene has CDR1 SGHRS and CDR2 YFSETQ. With V trimmed by 4 bases and J by 1 base, 8 bases remained unmatched. This CDR3 region has 16 residues.

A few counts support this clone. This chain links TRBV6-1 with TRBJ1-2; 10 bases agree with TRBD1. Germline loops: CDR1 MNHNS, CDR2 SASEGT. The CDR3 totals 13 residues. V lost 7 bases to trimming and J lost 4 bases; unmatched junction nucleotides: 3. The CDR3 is CASMGQGTYGYTF. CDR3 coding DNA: TGTGCCAGCATGGGACAGGGGACCTATGGCTACACCTTC.

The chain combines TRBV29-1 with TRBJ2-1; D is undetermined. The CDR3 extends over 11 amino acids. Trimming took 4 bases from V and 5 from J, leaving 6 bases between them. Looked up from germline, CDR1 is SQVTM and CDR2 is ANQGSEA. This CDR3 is CSVGADNEQFF. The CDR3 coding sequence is TGCAGCGTTGGGGCAGACAATGAGCAGTTCTTC.

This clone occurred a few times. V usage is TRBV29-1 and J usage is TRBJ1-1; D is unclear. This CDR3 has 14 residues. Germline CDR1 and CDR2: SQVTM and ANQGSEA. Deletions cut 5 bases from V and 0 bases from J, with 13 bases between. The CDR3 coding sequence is TGCAGCGTTCTCAGGTCCACACTGAACACTGAAGCTTTCTTT. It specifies CSVLRSTLNTEAFF.

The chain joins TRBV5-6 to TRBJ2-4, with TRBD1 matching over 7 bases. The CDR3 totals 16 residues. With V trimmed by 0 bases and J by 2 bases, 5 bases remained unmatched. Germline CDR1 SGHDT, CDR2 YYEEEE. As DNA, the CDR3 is TGTGCCAGCAGCTTGGAAACGGACAGGACCAAAAACATTCAGTACTTC. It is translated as CASSLETDRTKNIQYF.

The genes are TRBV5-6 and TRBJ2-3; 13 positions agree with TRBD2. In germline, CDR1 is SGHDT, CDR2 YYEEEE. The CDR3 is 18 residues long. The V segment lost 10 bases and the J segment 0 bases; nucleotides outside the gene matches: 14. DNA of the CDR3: TGTGCCGGGGCTTGGACTAGCGGGAGACCCACTAGCACAGATACGCAGTATTTT. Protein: CAGAWTSGRPTSTDTQYF.

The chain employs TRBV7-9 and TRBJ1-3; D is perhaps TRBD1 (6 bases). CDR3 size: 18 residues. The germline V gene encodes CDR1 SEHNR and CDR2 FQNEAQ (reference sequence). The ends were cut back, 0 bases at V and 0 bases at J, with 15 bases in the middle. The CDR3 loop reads CASSLARAGANSGNTIYF. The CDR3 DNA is TGTGCCAGCAGCTTAGCGAGGGCAGGGGCAAACTCTGGAAACACCATATATTTT.

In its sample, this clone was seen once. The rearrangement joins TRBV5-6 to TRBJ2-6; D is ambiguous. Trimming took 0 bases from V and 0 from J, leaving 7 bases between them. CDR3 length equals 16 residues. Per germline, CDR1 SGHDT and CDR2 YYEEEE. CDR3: CASSLESSSGANVLTF. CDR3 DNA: TGTGCCAGCAGCTTGGAGTCCAGCTCTGGGGCCAACGTCCTGACTTTC.

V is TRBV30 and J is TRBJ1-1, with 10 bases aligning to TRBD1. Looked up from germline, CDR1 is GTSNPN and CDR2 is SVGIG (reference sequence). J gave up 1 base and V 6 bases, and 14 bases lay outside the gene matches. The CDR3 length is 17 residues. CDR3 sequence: CACQSLRRQGANTEAFF. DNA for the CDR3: TGTGCCTGCCAGAGCCTACGCCGACAGGGGGCGAACACTGAAGCTTTCTTT.

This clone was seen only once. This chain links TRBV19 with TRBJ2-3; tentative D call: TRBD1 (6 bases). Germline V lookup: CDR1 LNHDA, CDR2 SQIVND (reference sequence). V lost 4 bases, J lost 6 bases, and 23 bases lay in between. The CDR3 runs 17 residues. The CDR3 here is CASSNRGQFYEVDTQYF. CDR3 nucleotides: TGTGCCAGTAGTAACCGAGGACAGTTTTACGAGGTGGATACGCAGTATTTT.

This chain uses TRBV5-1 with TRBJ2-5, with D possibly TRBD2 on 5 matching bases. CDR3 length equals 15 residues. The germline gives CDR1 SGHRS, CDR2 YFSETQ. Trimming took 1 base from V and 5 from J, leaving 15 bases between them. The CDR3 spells CASSLWRTGSETQYF. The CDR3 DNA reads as TGCGCCAGCAGCTTGTGGCGGACTGGGTCGGAGACCCAGTACTTC.

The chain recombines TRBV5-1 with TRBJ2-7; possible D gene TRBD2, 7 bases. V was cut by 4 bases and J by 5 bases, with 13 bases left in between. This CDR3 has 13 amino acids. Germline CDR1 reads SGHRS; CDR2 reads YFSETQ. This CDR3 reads CASSPRGGNEQYF. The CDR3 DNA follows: TGCGCCAGCAGCCCTAGGGGGGGCAACGAGCAGTACTTC.

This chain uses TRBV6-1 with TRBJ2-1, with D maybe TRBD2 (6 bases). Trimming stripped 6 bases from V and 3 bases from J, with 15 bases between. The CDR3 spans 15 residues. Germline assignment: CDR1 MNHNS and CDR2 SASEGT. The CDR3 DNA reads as TGTGCCAGCAGACGTTCTAGCGCACACTACAATGAGCAGTTCTTC. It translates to CASRRSSAHYNEQFF.

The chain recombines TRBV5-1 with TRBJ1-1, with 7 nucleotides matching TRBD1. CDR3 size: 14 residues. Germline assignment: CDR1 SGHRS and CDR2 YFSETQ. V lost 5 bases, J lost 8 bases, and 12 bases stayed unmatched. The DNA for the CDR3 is TGCGCCAGCAGACCGGGACAGATTAATATCGAAGCTTTCTTT. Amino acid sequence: CASRPGQINIEAFF.